The clone carrying this T cell receptor (beta chain) was seen more than once but under ten times. The antigen is not known. PCR used 60 Vbeta primers and 13 Jbeta primers. TCRdb's table, derived via immunoSEQ multiplex PCR, lists solely in-frame clones and lacks some. In the table there are approximately 140,000 clones, about four fifths of which are singletons. The data originate from a study of cytomegalovirus exposure and HLA in healthy donors. V was shortened by 3 bases and J by 4 bases, with 16 bases between the two germline ends. Germline V gene lookup returns CDR1 SGHTA and CDR2 FQGTGA. The CDR3 consists of 16 residues. Study observations and caveats: What a later analysis showed was that several of the most significant clusters appeared linked to common viral pathogens. 87-base-pair reads could not separate some V segments, including TRBV6-2 and TRBV6-3. Three CMV-associated chains were confirmed in vitro to be specific for CMV antigens.

The chain has TRBV7-3 and TRBJ2-1; possible D gene TRBD2, 5 bases. This TCR was recovered from a male donor in good health and CMV-seronegative. Sequenced sample: PBMCs. This CDR3 reads CASSFRVDSPYNEQFF. As DNA, the CDR3 is TGTGCCAGCAGCTTCCGGGTGGACTCCCCGTACAATGAGCAGTTCTTC.